This T cell receptor (beta chain) was retrieved from a study of blood T cell repertoires in COVID-19 (TCRdb year 2020). Regarding the research as a whole: Samples covering the acute and convalescent phases of COVID-19 were provided by collaborators in the United States, Italy and Spain. The prospective study material was composed of cDNA or gDNA derived from T cells, B-cell-depleted T cells, or PBMCs. Subjects who had been exposed to COVID-19, were actively infected with it, or had recovered from it provided the deeply sampled blood TCRbeta repertoires that made up the dataset. The repertoires were made available in a free public database intended to serve as a resource for research on the immune response to SARS-CoV-2. Samples came from the ongoing ImmuneRACE study (first 160 participants) plus 1,254 subjects from 6 global collaborators. Nearly every sample came with metadata listing a de-identified subject ID, COVID-19 status, age in years and sex. Where HLA class I and class II types were available, the types were taken from metadata supplied by the sample provider, not from assay-based typing.

About this clone: It lacks a known antigen. No base-level quality is on record; no much larger clone is a single base apart.

Collaborating institutions collected whole blood in K2EDTA tubes following their own protocols. For TCRbeta analysis, collaborators shipped samples in one of three forms: frozen whole blood, isolated PBMCs, or DNA extracted from either of those sample types. TCRbeta CDR3 regions were amplified from genomic DNA using the immunoSEQ Assay, a bias-controlled multiplex PCR. In the authors' own workflow: Nucleated cell counts per sample were estimated from amplification of reference gene primers within the assay. To quantify the absolute abundance of each unique TCRbeta CDR3 rearrangement, sequence reads were collapsed and filtered. For each sample, productive Simpson clonality was calculated as the square root of Simpson's diversity index over productive rearrangements. TCRdb mirrors the immuneACCESS table, restricted to in-frame sequences. Some clones are absent from its copies; in checked studies, under half trace to an unresolved V gene, and the reason for the others is unknown. D and trimming were read from the DNA, whereas the V and J calls and clone size are those reported in that table. The sample table shows about 210,000 clones, and around 90% are seen once. Around 1.2% of the sample lies in the top ten.

Study-level results and caveats: The quantity of clinical and demographic metadata differed by source and by participant and was supplied without curation.

The TCR comes from a man aged 25-45 years with acute or convalescent COVID-19. Sequences were obtained from peripheral blood.

The CDR3 has the sequence CASSLEGGAITGELFF. The nucleotides are TGCGCCAGCAGCTTAGAAGGGGGAGCAATCACCGGGGAGCTGTTTTTT. This receptor chain uses TRBV4-1 and TRBJ2-2; TRBD1 might be the D gene, on 6 matching bases. V was cut back by 5 bases and J by 4 bases, leaving a gap of 17 bases between them. The germline V gene encodes CDR1 MGHRA and CDR2 YSYEKL. The CDR3 spans 16 residues, from the cysteine through the phenylalanine. Left in the record is the CDR3 DNA by itself, 48 bases read in frame from the first base.